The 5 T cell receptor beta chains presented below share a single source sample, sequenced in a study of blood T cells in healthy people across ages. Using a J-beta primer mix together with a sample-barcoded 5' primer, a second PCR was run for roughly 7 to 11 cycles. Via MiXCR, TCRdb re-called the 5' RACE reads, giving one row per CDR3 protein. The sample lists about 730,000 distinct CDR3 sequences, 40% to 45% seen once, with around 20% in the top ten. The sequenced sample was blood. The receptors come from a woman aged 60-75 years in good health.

DNA of the CDR3: TGCGCCAGCAGGATACAGGGGGCGCTTTCCACTGAAGCTTTCTTT. As protein: CASRIQGALSTEAFF. This chain links TRBV5-1 with TRBJ1-1; TRBD1 aligns across 9 bases. The length of the CDR3 is 15 residues. V trimming: 5 bases; J trimming: 4 bases; junction bases outside the gene matches: 9. Germline CDR1 is SGHRS and CDR2 is YFSETQ.

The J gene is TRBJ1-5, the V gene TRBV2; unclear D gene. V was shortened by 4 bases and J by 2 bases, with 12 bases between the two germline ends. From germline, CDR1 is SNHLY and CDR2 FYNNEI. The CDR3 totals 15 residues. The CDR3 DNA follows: TGTGCCAGCAGTGTAAAGGGTTGGGGCAATCAGCCCCAGCATTTT. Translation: CASSVKGWGNQPQHF.

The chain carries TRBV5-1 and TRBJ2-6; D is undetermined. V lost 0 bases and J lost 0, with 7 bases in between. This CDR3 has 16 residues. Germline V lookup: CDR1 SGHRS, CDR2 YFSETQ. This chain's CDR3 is CASSLVTDSGANVLTF. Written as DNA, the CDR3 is TGCGCCAGCAGCTTGGTCACGGACTCTGGGGCCAACGTCCTGACTTTC.

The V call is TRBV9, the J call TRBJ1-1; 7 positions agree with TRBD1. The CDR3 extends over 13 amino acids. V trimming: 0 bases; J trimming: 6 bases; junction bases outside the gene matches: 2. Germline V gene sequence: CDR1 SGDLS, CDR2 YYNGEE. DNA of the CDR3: TGTGCCAGCAGCGTAGGACAGGGCGCTGAAGCTTTCTTT. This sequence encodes CASSVGQGAEAFF.

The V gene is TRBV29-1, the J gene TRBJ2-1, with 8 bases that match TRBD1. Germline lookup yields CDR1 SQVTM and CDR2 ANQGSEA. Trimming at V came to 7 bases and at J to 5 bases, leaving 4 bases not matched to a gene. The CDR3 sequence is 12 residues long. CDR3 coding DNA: TGCAGCGGCGGACAGGGAAACAATGAGCAGTTCTTC. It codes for CSGGQGNNEQFF.